This TCR beta chain was sequenced during a study of human T cells and chemical hapten exposure. Study context: Yields of TCR per sample differed, chiefly owing to small differences in pooled library volume. General observations from the study: The number of TCRs over 1 in 1000 frequency stayed unchanged after DPC.

Regarding this clonotype: Its cognate antigen is unknown.

The library tagged each cDNA molecule with unique molecular identifiers. As processed by the authors: Around 97,000 TCRs per sample was the median, with a range of about 20,000 to 690,600. TCRdb used MiXCR to reprocess the RACE reads, holding one entry per CDR3 protein. The V and J calls shown here were made by TCRdb, not taken from the authors' results. The data show roughly 100,000 distinct CDR3 sequences, approximately 9.7% seen once. Time point meaning: healthy volunteer bleed at 2 weeks. Unfractionated whole blood was the source of the extracted total RNA. Germline CDR1 reads SGHNT; CDR2 reads YENEEA. This CDR3 has 14 amino acids. Trimming stripped 1 base from V and 7 bases from J, with 14 bases between.

V is TRBV11-3 and J is TRBJ2-7, with D perhaps matching TRBD2 (5 bases). The origin of this receptor is a female donor in good health. Some clones in this sample may be carry-over from other donors' samples. The sample was whole blood. The DNA of the CDR3 is TGTGCCAGCAGCTTAGCCACGTCATCGGGGGAGCAGTACTTC. It translates to CASSLATSSGEQYF.